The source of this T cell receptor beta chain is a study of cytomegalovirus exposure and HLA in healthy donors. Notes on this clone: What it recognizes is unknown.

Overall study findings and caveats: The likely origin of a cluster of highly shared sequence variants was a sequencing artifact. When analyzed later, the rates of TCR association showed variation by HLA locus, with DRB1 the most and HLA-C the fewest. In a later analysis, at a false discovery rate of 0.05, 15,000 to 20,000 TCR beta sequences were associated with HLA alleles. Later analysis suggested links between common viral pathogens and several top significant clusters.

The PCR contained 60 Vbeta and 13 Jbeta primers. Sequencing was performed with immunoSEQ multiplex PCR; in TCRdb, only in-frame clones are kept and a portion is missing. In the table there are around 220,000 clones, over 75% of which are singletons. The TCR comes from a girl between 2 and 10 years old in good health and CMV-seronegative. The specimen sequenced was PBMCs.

CDR3 DNA sequence: TGTGCCAGCAGCTTGTCTATTGGCAGGGGACGGCAGTACTTC. It is translated as CASSLSIGRGRQYF. The V gene is TRBV5-6, the J gene TRBJ2-5, with TRBD1 as a possible D gene (6 bases). The CDR3 has 14 amino acids. Germline assignment: CDR1 SGHDT and CDR2 YYEEEE. V lost 1 base and J 11 bases, leaving 18 bases between the germline ends.